At least ten counts were recorded for the clone carrying this TCR beta chain. TCRdb fed the RACE reads into MiXCR, producing one record per CDR3 protein. The profile shows more than 35,000 distinct CDR3 sequences, 3.7% of them singletons. The data were obtained in a study of human T cells and chemical hapten exposure. Specified time point: healthy volunteer bleed at 6 weeks. The authors extracted total RNA from unfractionated whole blood. The CDR3 covers 14 residues. Germline V gene lookup returns CDR1 MNHEY and CDR2 SVGAGI. The germline V and J ends were trimmed by 2 bases and 3 bases, with 10 bases remaining between them.

The source is a human donor in good health. Some clones in this sample may be carry-over from other donors' samples. Sequenced input: whole blood. The rearrangement joins TRBV6-5 to TRBJ1-1; D is unclear. CDR3 sequence reads: CASSYGVGYTEAFF. CDR3 nucleotide sequence: TGTGCCAGCAGTTACGGTGTCGGTTACACTGAAGCTTTCTTT.